These 17 T cell receptor beta chains were all obtained from the same sample, sequenced in a study of cytomegalovirus exposure and HLA in healthy donors. Both 60 Vbeta primers and 13 Jbeta primers went into the PCR. Libraries were prepared by immunoSEQ multiplex PCR; TCRdb keeps only in-frame clonotypes and omits some of them. The table lists 95,000 to 100,000 clones, about 80% of them singletons. Input material: PBMCs. Receptors originate from a man aged 40-55 years in good health and CMV-seronegative.

The J gene is TRBJ2-5, the V gene TRBV7-9; 7 nucleotides match TRBD1. CDR1 and CDR2 from the germline V gene are SEHNR and FQNEAQ (reference sequence). CDR3 size: 16 residues. The V gene end was trimmed by 6 bases and the J gene end by 0 bases; junction bases not matched to a gene: 10. CDR3 in amino acids: CASRTGTADYQETQYF. CDR3 bases: TGTGCCAGCAGAACCGGGACAGCGGATTACCAAGAGACCCAGTACTTC.

The rearrangement uses TRBV12-5 and TRBJ2-3; weak D call: TRBD2 (7 bases). CDR3 length: 12 amino acids. The V and J ends lost 5 bases and 6 bases respectively, with 9 bases between them. Germline values: CDR1 LGHNT, CDR2 FRNRAP. The CDR3: CASGRGGDTQYF. DNA of the CDR3: TGTGCTAGTGGTAGGGGGGGTGATACGCAGTATTTT.

The table lists this clone with a few counts. This chain connects TRBV5-6 to TRBJ2-7; D is unclear. In germline, CDR1 is SGHDT, CDR2 YYEEEE. The ends were cut back, 0 bases at V and 4 bases at J, with 11 bases in the middle. The CDR3 is made up of 14 amino acids. The DNA of the CDR3 is TGTGCCAGCAGCTTGGGAGATATGGTGTACGAGCAGTACTTC. It codes for CASSLGDMVYEQYF.

The rearrangement uses TRBV11-1 and TRBJ2-7, with a weak D call TRBD2 (6 bases). The CDR3 runs to 13 residues. Trimming cost V 3 bases and J 5 bases, with 11 bases left between them. Per germline, CDR1 SGHAT and CDR2 FQDESV (reference sequence). The CDR3 spells CASSLSRGHEQYV. The CDR3 region has the DNA TGTGCCAGCAGCTTGTCGCGGGGCCACGAGCAGTACGTC.

The chain links TRBV5-4 to TRBJ1-2; no clear D. Trimming took 2 bases from V and 3 from J, leaving 8 bases between them. CDR1 is SGHNT, CDR2 YYREEE, per germline (reference sequence). CDR3 length equals 13 residues. CDR3 residues: CASSFGGYYGYTF. For the CDR3, the DNA is TGTGCCAGCAGCTTTGGAGGTTACTATGGCTACACCTTC.

This chain uses TRBV9 with TRBJ1-4; D might be TRBD1 (6 bases). The germline CDR1 and CDR2 sequences are SGDLS and YYNGEE. The V end was cut by 0 bases, the J end by 8 bases, with 14 bases between. This CDR3 contains 15 residues. The CDR3 DNA sequence: TGTGCCAGCAGCGTAGCTGGCAGGGGCGACGAAAAACTGTTTTTT. This encodes CASSVAGRGDEKLFF. The complete variable domain, with remaining parts taken from reference TRBV9 and TRBJ1-4, reads DSGVTQTPKHLITATGQRVTLRCSPRSGDLSVYWYQQSLDQGLQFLIQYYNGEERAKGNILERFSAQQFPDLHSELNLSSLELGDSALYFCASSVAGRGDEKLFFGSGTQLSVL.

This clone appeared a single time. DNA of the CDR3: TGTGCCAGCAGAGACCAGGGGGGCCACGAGCAGTACGTC. This codes for CASRDQGGHEQYV. J is TRBJ2-7 and V is TRBV6-6; D is possibly TRBD1 (7 bases). V was pared by 6 bases and J by 5 bases, with 14 bases between. There are 13 residues in the CDR3. Germline V gene data show CDR1 as MNHNY and CDR2 as SVGAGI (reference sequence).

The rearrangement links TRBV6-5 to TRBJ1-2; no definite D call. CDR1 is MNHEY and CDR2 is SVGAGI in the germline V gene. Trimming took off 6 bases at V and 5 bases at J, with 13 bases between the two ends. The CDR3 spans 13 residues. The CDR3 loop is CASSSRVRYGYTF. CDR3 nucleotide sequence: TGTGCCAGCAGCTCCCGGGTTCGGTATGGCTACACCTTC.

The chain employs TRBV18 and TRBJ2-3; no clear D. The ends were cut back, 3 bases at V and 0 bases at J, with 25 bases in the middle. In germline, CDR1 is KGHSH, CDR2 LQKENI. This CDR3 spans 20 amino acids. CDR3 loop: CASSPERTPRAPSSTDTQYF. Here the CDR3 DNA reads TGTGCCAGCTCACCTGAGCGAACACCACGAGCCCCTTCTAGCACAGATACGCAGTATTTT. Full variable domain (rest looked up from reference TRBV18 and TRBJ2-3): NAGVMQNPRHLVRRRGQEARLRCSPMKGHSHVYWYRQLPEEGLKFMVYLQKENIIDESGMPKERFSAEFPKEGPSILRIQQVVRGDSAAYFCASSPERTPRAPSSTDTQYFGPGTRLTVL.

The J gene is TRBJ1-1, the V gene TRBV7-2, with 7 bases aligning to TRBD1. Trimming cost V 1 base and J 5 bases; bases outside gene matches: 1. This CDR3 spans 13 amino acids. The germline V gene encodes CDR1 SGHTA and CDR2 FQGNSA. CDR3 sequence reads: CASSLETGTEAFF. In nucleotides, the CDR3 is TGTGCCAGCAGCTTAGAGACAGGGACTGAAGCTTTCTTT.

This clone was picked up a small number of times. The chain combines TRBV7-9 with TRBJ2-7, with 8 bases aligning to TRBD1. J lost 6 bases, V lost 4 bases, and 14 bases had no gene match. The germline V gene encodes CDR1 SEHNR and CDR2 FQNEAQ (reference sequence). This CDR3 contains 16 residues. The CDR3 DNA reads TGTGCCAGCAGCTCAATTTGGACAGGGACGACCTCCGAGCAGTACTTC. Translation: CASSSIWTGTTSEQYF.

The CDR3 here is CASSYQQGFSTDTQYF. DNA for the CDR3: TGTGCCAGCAGTTACCAACAGGGATTTAGCACAGATACGCAGTATTTT. The V and J genes are TRBV6-5 and TRBJ2-3; maybe TRBD1 (6 bases). V was trimmed by 2 bases and J by 0 bases, leaving 12 bases between them. Germline CDR1 MNHEY, CDR2 SVGAGI. This CDR3 is 16 amino acids long.

The rearrangement joins TRBV7-9 to TRBJ2-1; a weak D match, TRBD1 (5 bases). CDR1 SEHNR and CDR2 FQNEAQ come from the germline V gene (reference sequence). The V end lost 4 bases, the J end lost 6 bases, and 19 bases lay between the germline ends. The length of the CDR3 is 16 residues. The DNA for the CDR3 is TGTGCCAGCAGCTATGGTAGGGGATTGGATCGCAATGAGCAGTTCTTC. It yields the protein CASSYGRGLDRNEQFF.

The chain is built from TRBV7-2 and TRBJ1-1; D remains ambiguous. V lost 5 bases to trimming and J lost 1 base, with 5 bases between them. CDR1 and CDR2 from the germline V gene are SGHTA and FQGNSA. The CDR3 is 12 amino acids. The CDR3 loop reads CASSISNTEAFF. The CDR3 nucleotides are TGTGCCAGCAGCATCTCGAACACTGAAGCTTTCTTT.

V gene TRBV7-9 combines with J gene TRBJ1-2; D is unclear. CDR1 and CDR2 (germline): SEHNR, FQNEAQ (reference sequence). This CDR3 has 16 residues. Trimming removed 5 bases at V and 3 bases at J, with 19 bases between. The CDR3 sequence: CASSPHEGFRDYGYTF. CDR3 DNA sequence: TGTGCCAGCAGCCCCCACGAGGGTTTTAGGGACTATGGCTACACCTTC.

This clone was seen more than once but under ten times. The V gene is TRBV10-1, the J gene TRBJ1-2; 9 bases align to TRBD1. Germline V gene lookup returns CDR1 WNHNN and CDR2 SYGVQD (reference sequence). The CDR3 is made up of 14 amino acids. The junction had 4 bases not matched to a gene; V was cut back by 6 bases and J by 2 bases. CDR3 in DNA: TGCGCCAGCAGCGCGGGACAGGGAAACTATGGCTACACCTTC. Translating it yields CASSAGQGNYGYTF.

The gene calls are TRBV5-1 and TRBJ2-1, with D possibly matching TRBD2 (7 bases). This CDR3 has 15 amino acids. The germline gives CDR1 SGHRS, CDR2 YFSETQ. V was trimmed by 3 bases and J by 3 bases, leaving 13 bases between them. The CDR3 is CASSSRGAGYNEQFF. CDR3 coding DNA: TGCGCCAGCAGCTCTCGGGGGGCGGGCTACAATGAGCAGTTCTTC. Together with reference TRBV5-1 and TRBJ2-1, the CDR3 gives the full variable domain: KAGVTQTPRYLIKTRGQQVTLSCSPISGHRSVSWYQQTPGQGLQFLFEYFSETQRNKGNFPGRFSGRQFSNSRSEMNVSTLELGDSALYLCASSSRGAGYNEQFFGPGTRLTVL.